Below, 19 T cell receptor beta chains from the same sample are listed, as sequenced in a study of blood T cell repertoires in COVID-19. Clones were read by immunoSEQ multiplex PCR, and TCRdb kept only the in-frame ones, dropping some. Seen here are about 300,000 clones, approximately 90% observed once, and the top ten hold about 4.2%. Sequencing was carried out using PBMCs or T cells enriched from blood (not recorded which). These receptors originate from a man aged 30-40 years who had recovered from COVID-19.

This clone was counted a single time. V and J are TRBV11-2 and TRBJ1-3, with D uncertain. The CDR3 has 17 residues. Trimming left V 4 bases short and J 0 bases short, with 16 bases between. Germline V CDR1 and CDR2: SGHAT, FQNNGV. The chain's CDR3 is CASSSAGSSFSGNTIYF. The CDR3 DNA reads as TGTGCCAGCAGCTCCGCAGGATCTTCATTCTCTGGAAACACCATATATTTT.

The CDR3 spells CASSGGTGGYNEQFF. DNA of the CDR3: TGCGCCAGCAGTGGGGGGACAGGGGGTTACAATGAGCAGTTCTTC. The chain recombines TRBV10-1 with TRBJ2-1; 11 bases are a match to TRBD1. The CDR3 is 15 residues long. The V segment lost 4 bases and the J segment 4 bases; nucleotides outside the gene matches: 3. Germline V gene lookup returns CDR1 WNHNN and CDR2 SYGVQD (reference sequence).

The J gene is TRBJ2-1, the V gene TRBV6-5, with D maybe TRBD2 (6 bases). There are 16 residues in the CDR3. Germline V CDR1 and CDR2: MNHEY, SVGAGI. Trimming pared 2 bases from V and 1 base from J, leaving 12 bases between. In DNA, the CDR3 is TGTGCCAGCAGTTACGGGCGGGGTGGTTCCTACAATGAGCAGTTCTTC. This codes for CASSYGRGGSYNEQFF.

The chain uses TRBV18 and TRBJ2-1, with 11 bases that match TRBD2. Germline CDR1 is KGHSH and CDR2 is LQKENI. The V gene end was trimmed by 3 bases and the J gene end by 4 bases; junction bases not matched to a gene: 5. The CDR3 loop spans 16 amino acids. The CDR3 sequence is CASSPLAGGSYNEQFF. For the CDR3, the DNA is TGTGCCAGCTCACCGCTAGCGGGGGGCTCGTACAATGAGCAGTTCTTC.

The chain carries TRBV7-2 and TRBJ2-7; no clear D. The CDR3 runs 14 residues. Trimming took 1 base from V and 0 from J, leaving 7 bases between them. The germline gives CDR1 SGHTA, CDR2 FQGNSA. The CDR3, as DNA: TGTGCCAGCAGCTTAGACTATAGCTCCTACGAGCAGTACTTC. It yields the protein CASSLDYSSYEQYF.

The genes are TRBV27 and TRBJ2-3; no clear D gene. The CDR3 totals 13 residues. Germline loops: CDR1 MNHEY, CDR2 SMNVEV (reference sequence). V was pared by 4 bases and J by 4 bases, with 9 bases between. CDR3 bases: TGTGCCAGCAGTTCCTCAGTCGCAGATACGCAGTATTTT. As protein: CASSSSVADTQYF.

DNA of the CDR3: TGTGCCAGCAGCTTAGTGGCGGGGCAGCTGAATGAAAAACTGTTTTTT. Translation gives CASSLVAGQLNEKLFF. The chain has TRBV11-2 and TRBJ1-4; D might be TRBD1 (5 bases). From germline, CDR1 is SGHAT and CDR2 FQNNGV. This CDR3 contains 16 residues. The V end lost 1 base, the J end lost 5 bases, and 14 bases lay between the germline ends.

J is TRBJ1-4 and V is TRBV28; D not resolved. The germline V gene encodes CDR1 MDHEN and CDR2 SYDVKM. The CDR3 length is 11 residues. V lost 6 bases and J lost 6, with 5 bases in between. The CDR3 DNA is TGTGCCAGCAGCCCTCATGAAAAACTGTTTTTT. Translation: CASSPHEKLFF. Variable domain in full (rest from reference TRBV28 and TRBJ1-4): DVKVTQSSRYLVKRTGEKVFLECVQDMDHENMFWYRQDPGLGLRLIYFSYDVKMKEKGDIPEGYSVSREKKERFSLILESASTNQTSMYLCASSPHEKLFFGSGTQLSVL.

The chain joins TRBV5-1 to TRBJ1-4; TRBD1 might be the D (5 bases). CDR1 and CDR2 (germline): SGHRS, YFSETQ. V lost 0 bases and J lost 7, with 13 bases in between. This CDR3 is 15 amino acids long. The CDR3 loop reads CASSLGDLGSEKLFF. The CDR3 nucleotides are TGCGCCAGCAGCTTGGGGGACTTAGGGAGTGAAAAACTGTTTTTT.

J is TRBJ1-3 and V is TRBV5-1; maybe TRBD1 (5 bases). This CDR3 has 16 amino acids. Germline CDR1 SGHRS, CDR2 YFSETQ. Trimming took 5 bases from V and 0 from J, leaving 15 bases between them. The DNA of the CDR3 is TGCGCCAGCAGTGAGGCAGGGTTCCTCTCTGGAAACACCATATATTTT. Its translation: CASSEAGFLSGNTIYF.

V and J are TRBV19 and TRBJ2-2, with 14 bases fitting TRBD2. The CDR3 extends over 18 amino acids. J was trimmed by 4 bases and V by 4 bases; bases with no gene match: 8. Germline values: CDR1 LNHDA, CDR2 SQIVND (reference sequence). The CDR3 protein is CASSKGTSGRSGTGELFF. For the CDR3, the DNA is TGTGCCAGTAGTAAAGGGACTAGCGGGAGATCGGGCACCGGGGAGCTGTTTTTT.

The CDR3: CASSDPGQGFYEQYF. In nucleotides, the CDR3 is TGTGCCAGCAGTGATCCGGGACAGGGGTTTTACGAGCAGTACTTC. The V and J genes are TRBV25-1 and TRBJ2-7; 10 bases are a match to TRBD1. The CDR3 is 15 residues long. Germline trimming cut 3 bases from V and 4 bases from J; bases unmatched to any gene: 6. Germline assignment: CDR1 MGHDK and CDR2 SYGVNS.

The chain joins TRBV13 to TRBJ2-1; 11 bases are shared with TRBD2. V trimming: 5 bases; J trimming: 6 bases; junction bases outside the gene matches: 27. The germline V gene has CDR1 PRHDT and CDR2 FYEKMQ (reference sequence). The CDR3 runs to 22 residues. Here the CDR3 DNA reads TGTGCCAGCAGCCTTTGGAGGGTGTGGGACGGACTAGCGGGCCGGAAACTCAATGAGCAGTTCTTC. It yields the protein CASSLWRVWDGLAGRKLNEQFF.

The chain recombines TRBV14 with TRBJ1-2; 7 positions agree with TRBD1. Per the germline V gene, CDR1 is SGHDN and CDR2 is FVKESK. V lost 4 bases and J lost 2; bases outside the gene matches: 1. The CDR3 loop spans 13 amino acids. Here the CDR3 reads CASSPTGNYGYTF. CDR3 DNA sequence: TGTGCCAGCAGCCCGACAGGGAACTATGGCTACACCTTC.

This clone came up once. This chain joins TRBV19 and TRBJ1-4; D unclear. This CDR3 is 14 amino acids long. The ends were cut back, 3 bases at V and 4 bases at J, with 9 bases in the middle. Germline V gene sequence: CDR1 LNHDA, CDR2 SQIVND (reference sequence). The CDR3 here is CASSMNRYNEKLFF. The DNA of the CDR3 is TGTGCCAGTAGTATGAACAGATATAATGAAAAACTGTTTTTT.

The V call is TRBV12-3 or TRBV12-4, the J call TRBJ2-3, with a possible D match to TRBD2 (5 bases). Trimming stripped 4 bases from V and 6 bases from J, with 8 bases between. The CDR3 covers 12 residues. In DNA form, the CDR3 reads TGTGCCAGCAGTTCTCGAGGGGATACGCAGTATTTT. Protein: CASSSRGDTQYF.

The genes are TRBV9 and TRBJ2-3; a weak D match, TRBD2 (5 bases). The germline V gene encodes CDR1 SGDLS and CDR2 YYNGEE. CDR3 length: 14 residues. V was trimmed by 6 bases and J by 1 base, leaving 12 bases between them. The CDR3 bases are TGTGCCAGCACCCATAGCGACCGCACAGATACGCAGTATTTT. Protein: CASTHSDRTDTQYF.

The chain recombines TRBV27 with TRBJ2-2, with D possibly matching TRBD1 (6 bases). Germline V gene data show CDR1 as MNHEY and CDR2 as SMNVEV (reference sequence). V lost 5 bases and J 5 bases, leaving 24 bases between the germline ends. The CDR3 is 18 residues long. CDR3 loop: CASSPRGVFEGETGELFF. CDR3 sequence (DNA): TGTGCCAGCAGTCCCCGAGGGGTCTTTGAGGGGGAAACCGGGGAGCTGTTTTTT.

This clone has just a few counts. The chain recombines TRBV7-9 with TRBJ2-7, with D perhaps TRBD1 (6 bases). Germline lookup yields CDR1 SEHNR and CDR2 FQNEAQ (reference sequence). The CDR3 loop spans 15 amino acids. V shed 0 bases and J shed 0 bases, with 9 bases lying between them. The CDR3 sequence is CASSLAGTPSYEQYF. The CDR3 DNA reads as TGTGCCAGCAGCTTAGCGGGGACACCCTCCTACGAGCAGTACTTC. Drawing the rest from reference TRBV7-9 and TRBJ2-7, the complete variable domain is DTGVSQNPRHKITKRGQNVTFRCDPISEHNRLYWYRQTLGQGPEFLTYFQNEAQLEKSRLLSDRFSAERPKGSFSTLEIQRTEQGDSAMYLCASSLAGTPSYEQYFGPGTRLTVT.